This T cell receptor (beta chain) was observed in a study of tumor T cells in aggressive B-cell lymphoma. TCRdb's table, derived via immunoSEQ multiplex PCR, lists solely in-frame clones and lacks some. In the table there are 900 to 1,000 clones, 80% to 90% of which are singletons. Sequences were obtained from tumor tissue. The source of this sequence is an adult with diffuse large B cell lymphoma.

The CDR3 here is CASSLSGRSYNEQFF. CDR3 nucleotides: TGTGCCAGCAGCTTAAGCGGGAGAAGCTACAATGAGCAGTTCTTC. The V gene is TRBV7-9, the J gene TRBJ2-1; TRBD2 aligns across 8 bases. CDR1 and CDR2 (germline): SEHNR, FQNEAQ (reference sequence). CDR3 length equals 15 residues. V lost 2 bases, J lost 3 bases, and 3 bases stayed unmatched.